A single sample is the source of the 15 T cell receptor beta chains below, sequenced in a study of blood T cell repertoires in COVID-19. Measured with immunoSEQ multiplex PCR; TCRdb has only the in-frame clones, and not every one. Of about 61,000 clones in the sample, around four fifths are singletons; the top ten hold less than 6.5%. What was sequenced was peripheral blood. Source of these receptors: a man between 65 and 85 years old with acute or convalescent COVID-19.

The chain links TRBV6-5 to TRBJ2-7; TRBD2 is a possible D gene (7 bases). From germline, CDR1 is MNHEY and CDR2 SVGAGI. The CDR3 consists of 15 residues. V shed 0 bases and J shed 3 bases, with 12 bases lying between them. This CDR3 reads CASSYSLGGGYEQYF. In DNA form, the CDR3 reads TGTGCCAGCAGTTACTCGTTGGGAGGGGGCTACGAGCAGTACTTC.

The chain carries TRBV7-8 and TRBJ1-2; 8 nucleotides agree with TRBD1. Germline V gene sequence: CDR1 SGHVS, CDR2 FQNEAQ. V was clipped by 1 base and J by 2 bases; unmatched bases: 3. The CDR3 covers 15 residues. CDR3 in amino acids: CASSLVQGVNYGYTF. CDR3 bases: TGTGCCAGCAGCTTAGTACAGGGGGTAAACTATGGCTACACCTTC. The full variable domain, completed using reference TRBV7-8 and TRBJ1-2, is GAGVSQSPRYKVAKRGQDVALRCDPISGHVSLFWYQQALGQGPEFLTYFQNEAQLDKSGLPSDRFFAERPEGSVSTLKIQRTQQEDSAVYLCASSLVQGVNYGYTFGSGTRLTVV.

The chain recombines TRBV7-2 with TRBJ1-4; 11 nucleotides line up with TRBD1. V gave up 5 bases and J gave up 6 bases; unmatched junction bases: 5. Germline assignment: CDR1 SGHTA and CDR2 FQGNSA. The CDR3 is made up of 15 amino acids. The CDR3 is CASSLGTGGDEKLFF. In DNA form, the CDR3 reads TGTGCCAGCAGCCTGGGGACAGGGGGGGATGAAAAACTGTTTTTT.

CDR3 protein: CASSSQITGTMNTEAFF. DNA for the CDR3: TGTGCCAGCAGTTCCCAAATCACAGGGACCATGAACACTGAAGCTTTCTTT. V gene TRBV27 combines with J gene TRBJ1-1, with TRBD1 as a possible D gene (6 bases). Germline V CDR1 and CDR2: MNHEY, SMNVEV (reference sequence). V was trimmed by 4 bases and J by 0 bases, leaving 18 bases between them. CDR3 length equals 17 residues.

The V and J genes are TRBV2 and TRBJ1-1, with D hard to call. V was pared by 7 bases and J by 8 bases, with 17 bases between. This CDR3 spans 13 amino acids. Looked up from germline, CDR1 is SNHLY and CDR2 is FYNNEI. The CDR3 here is CASTLPHGSEAFF. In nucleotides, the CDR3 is TGTGCCAGCACGTTGCCTCACGGGTCAGAAGCTTTCTTT.

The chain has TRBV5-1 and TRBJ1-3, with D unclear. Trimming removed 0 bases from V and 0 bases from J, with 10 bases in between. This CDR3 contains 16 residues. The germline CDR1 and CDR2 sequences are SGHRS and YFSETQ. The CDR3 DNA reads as TGCGCCAGCAGCTTGGCGGGGTTCAGCTCTGGAAACACCATATATTTT. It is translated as CASSLAGFSSGNTIYF.

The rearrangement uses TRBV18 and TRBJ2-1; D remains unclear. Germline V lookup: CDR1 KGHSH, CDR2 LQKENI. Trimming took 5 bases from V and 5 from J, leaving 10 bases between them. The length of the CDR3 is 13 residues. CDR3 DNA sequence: TGTGCCAGCTCATCGGGTCCGAACAATGAGCAGTTCTTC. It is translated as CASSSGPNNEQFF.

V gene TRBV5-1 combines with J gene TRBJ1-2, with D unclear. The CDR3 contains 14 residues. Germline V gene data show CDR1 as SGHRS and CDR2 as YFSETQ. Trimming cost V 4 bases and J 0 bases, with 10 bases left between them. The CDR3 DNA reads TGCGCCAGCAGCCTAAGCGGGACTAACTATGGCTACACCTTC. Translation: CASSLSGTNYGYTF.

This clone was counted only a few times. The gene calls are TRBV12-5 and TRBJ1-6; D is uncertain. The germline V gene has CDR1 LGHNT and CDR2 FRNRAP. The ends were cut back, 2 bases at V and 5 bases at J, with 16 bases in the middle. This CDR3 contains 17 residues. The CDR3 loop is CASGLRSSGWDNSPLHF. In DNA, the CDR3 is TGTGCTAGTGGTTTGAGAAGTTCGGGTTGGGATAATTCACCCCTCCACTTT.

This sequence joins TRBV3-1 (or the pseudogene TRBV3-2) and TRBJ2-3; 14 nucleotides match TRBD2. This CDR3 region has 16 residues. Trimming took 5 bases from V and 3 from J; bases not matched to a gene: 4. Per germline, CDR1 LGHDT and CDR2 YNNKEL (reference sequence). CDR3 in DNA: TGTGCCAGCAGCTGGGGGACTAGCGGGGGTACAGATACGCAGTATTTT. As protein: CASSWGTSGGTDTQYF.

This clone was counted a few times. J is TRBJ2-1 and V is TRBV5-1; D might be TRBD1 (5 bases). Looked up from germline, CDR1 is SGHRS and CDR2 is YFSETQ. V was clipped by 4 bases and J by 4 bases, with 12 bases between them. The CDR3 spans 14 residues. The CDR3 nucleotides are TGCGCCAGCAGCCCCAGGGAAGGGTACAATGAGCAGTTCTTC. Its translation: CASSPREGYNEQFF.

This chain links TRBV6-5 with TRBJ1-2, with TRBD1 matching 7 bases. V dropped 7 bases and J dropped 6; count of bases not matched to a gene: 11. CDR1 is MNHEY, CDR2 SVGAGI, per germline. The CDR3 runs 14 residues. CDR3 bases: TGTGCCAGCACTCAACCGGGACAGAGAGATGGCTACACCTTC. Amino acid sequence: CASTQPGQRDGYTF.

CDR3 nucleotide sequence: TGTGCCAGCTCACCACTTCAGGGGGCGTATGGCTACACCTTC. Translation: CASSPLQGAYGYTF. The chain carries TRBV18 and TRBJ1-2; 8 bases are shared with TRBD1. Losses at the gene ends were 1 base for V and 5 bases for J; bases not matched to a gene: 3. Germline CDR1 and CDR2: KGHSH and LQKENI. This CDR3 has 14 residues. Together with reference TRBV18 and TRBJ1-2, the CDR3 gives the full variable domain: NAGVMQNPRHLVRRRGQEARLRCSPMKGHSHVYWYRQLPEEGLKFMVYLQKENIIDESGMPKERFSAEFPKEGPSILRIQQVVRGDSAAYFCASSPLQGAYGYTFGSGTRLTVV.

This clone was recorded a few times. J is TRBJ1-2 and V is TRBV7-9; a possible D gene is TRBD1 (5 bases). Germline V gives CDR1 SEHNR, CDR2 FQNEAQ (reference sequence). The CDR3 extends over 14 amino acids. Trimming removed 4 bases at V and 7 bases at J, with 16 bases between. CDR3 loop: CASSSRGGILGYTF. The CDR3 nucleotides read TGTGCCAGCAGCTCCCGGGGGGGGATCCTTGGCTACACCTTC.

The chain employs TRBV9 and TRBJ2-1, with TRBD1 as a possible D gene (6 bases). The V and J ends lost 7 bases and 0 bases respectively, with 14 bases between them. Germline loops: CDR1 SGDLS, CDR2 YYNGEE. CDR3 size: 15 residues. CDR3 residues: CASGSQGISYNEQFF. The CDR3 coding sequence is TGTGCCAGCGGGTCGCAGGGGATCTCCTACAATGAGCAGTTCTTC.